This is a list of T cell receptor beta chains from one sample in a study of vaccination effects on CD4 cells after COVID-19. Antigens for these TCRs are unknown. This table comes from immunoSEQ multiplex PCR, and its TCRdb copy is limited to in-frame clones, with some not included. The sample has some 35,000 clones; around 69% are singletons. The sequenced sample was CD4+ T cells from PBMCs cultured with HCoV-NL63 spike peptides, obtained before COVID-19 vaccination. These receptors were taken from a human donor who had a prior SARS-CoV-2 infection. Each CDR3 is given with its conserved first and last residue. Clone size is not always given. Where it is, it says once, few, many or a class for expanded clones.

J gene: TRBJ2-1
clone size: NA
V gene: TRBV2
CDR3 protein: CASSEGVDNEQFF

J gene: TRBJ1-4
clone size: NA
V gene: TRBV7-9
CDR3 protein: CASSFLEGSNEKLFF

J gene: TRBJ2-5
clone size: NA
V gene: TRBV6-6
CDR3 protein: CASSSPLETQYF

J gene: TRBJ1-2
clone size: NA
V gene: TRBV11-2
CDR3 protein: CASSLDVGGGYTF

J gene: TRBJ1-2
clone size: few
V gene: TRBV18
CDR3 protein: CASSPSPGLRNYGYTF

J gene: TRBJ2-5
clone size: NA
V gene: TRBV6-5
CDR3 protein: CASKLAAGETQYF

J gene: TRBJ2-2
clone size: NA
V gene: TRBV6-5
CDR3 protein: CASSPPGGRGELFF

J gene: TRBJ1-2
clone size: NA
V gene: TRBV29-1
CDR3 protein: CSVRLWKQTYGYTF

J gene: TRBJ2-7
clone size: NA
V gene: TRBV3-1/TRBV3-2
CDR3 protein: CASSQLGTATAYEQYF

J gene: TRBJ2-7
clone size: NA
V gene: TRBV3-1/TRBV3-2
CDR3 protein: CASSQEEGEYEQYF